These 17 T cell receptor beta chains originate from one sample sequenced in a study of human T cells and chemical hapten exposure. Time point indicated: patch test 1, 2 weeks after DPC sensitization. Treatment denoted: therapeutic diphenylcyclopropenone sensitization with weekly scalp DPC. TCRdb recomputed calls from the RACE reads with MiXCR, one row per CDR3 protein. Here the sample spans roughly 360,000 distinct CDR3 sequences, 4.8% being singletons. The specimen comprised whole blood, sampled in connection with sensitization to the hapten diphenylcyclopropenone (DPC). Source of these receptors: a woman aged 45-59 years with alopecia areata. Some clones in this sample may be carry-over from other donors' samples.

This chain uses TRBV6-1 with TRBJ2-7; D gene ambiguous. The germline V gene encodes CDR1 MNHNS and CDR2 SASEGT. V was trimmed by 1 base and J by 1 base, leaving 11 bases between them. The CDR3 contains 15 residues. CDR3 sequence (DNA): TGTGCCAGCAGTGAAGTAGCTAGTGGATCCTACGAGCAGTACTTC. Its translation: CASSEVASGSYEQYF.

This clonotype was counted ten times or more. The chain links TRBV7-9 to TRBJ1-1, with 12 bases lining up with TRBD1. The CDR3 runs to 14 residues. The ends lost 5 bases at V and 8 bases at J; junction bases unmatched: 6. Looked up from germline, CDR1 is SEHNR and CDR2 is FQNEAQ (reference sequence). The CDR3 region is CASSTGQGAQEAFF. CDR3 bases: TGTGCCAGCAGCACGGGACAGGGGGCCCAGGAAGCTTTCTTT.

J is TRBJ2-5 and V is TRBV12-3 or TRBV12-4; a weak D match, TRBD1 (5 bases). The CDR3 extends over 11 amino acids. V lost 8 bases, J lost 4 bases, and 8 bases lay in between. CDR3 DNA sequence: TGTGCCAGCCGCGACAGAGAGACCCAGTACTTC. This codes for CASRDRETQYF.

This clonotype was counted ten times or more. The CDR3 here is CASSLMGSEAFF. CDR3 nucleotide sequence: TGTGCCAGCAGTTTAATGGGCTCTGAAGCTTTCTTT. This chain uses TRBV27 with TRBJ1-1; no clear D gene. Between the trimmed V and J ends, which lost 2 bases and 6 bases, there was a span of 7 bases. This CDR3 region has 12 residues. CDR1 is MNHEY, CDR2 SMNVEV, per germline (reference sequence).

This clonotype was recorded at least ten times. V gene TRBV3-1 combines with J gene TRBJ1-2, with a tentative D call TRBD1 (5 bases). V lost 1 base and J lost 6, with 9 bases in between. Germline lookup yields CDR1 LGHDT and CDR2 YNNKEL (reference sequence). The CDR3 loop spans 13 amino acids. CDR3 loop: CASSQVRAHGYTF. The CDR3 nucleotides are TGTGCCAGCAGCCAAGTCAGGGCTCATGGCTACACCTTC. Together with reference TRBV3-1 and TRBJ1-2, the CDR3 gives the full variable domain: DTAVSQTPKYLVTQMGNDKSIKCEQNLGHDTMYWYKQDSKKFLKIMFSYNNKELIINETVPNRFSPKSPDKAHLNLHINSLELGDSAVYFCASSQVRAHGYTFGSGTRLTVV.

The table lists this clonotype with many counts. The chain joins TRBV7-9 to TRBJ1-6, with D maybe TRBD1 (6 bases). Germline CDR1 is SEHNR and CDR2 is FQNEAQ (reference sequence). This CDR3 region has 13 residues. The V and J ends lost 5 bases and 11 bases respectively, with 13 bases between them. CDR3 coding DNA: TGTGCCAGCAGCGCAGGGGACCGAGCACCCCTCCACTTT. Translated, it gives CASSAGDRAPLHF.

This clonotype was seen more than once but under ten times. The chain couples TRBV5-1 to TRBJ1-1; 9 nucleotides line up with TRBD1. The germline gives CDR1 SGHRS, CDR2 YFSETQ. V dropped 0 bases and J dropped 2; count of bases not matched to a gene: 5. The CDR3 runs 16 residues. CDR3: CASSLGGQGINTEAFF. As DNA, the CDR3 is TGCGCCAGCAGCTTGGGGGGACAGGGAATTAACACTGAAGCTTTCTTT.

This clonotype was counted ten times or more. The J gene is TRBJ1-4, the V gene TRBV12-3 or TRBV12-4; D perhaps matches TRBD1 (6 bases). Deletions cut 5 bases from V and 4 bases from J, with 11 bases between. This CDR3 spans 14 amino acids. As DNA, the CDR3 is TGTGCCAGCAGTCCTGAACAGGGTAATGAAAAACTGTTTTTT. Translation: CASSPEQGNEKLFF.

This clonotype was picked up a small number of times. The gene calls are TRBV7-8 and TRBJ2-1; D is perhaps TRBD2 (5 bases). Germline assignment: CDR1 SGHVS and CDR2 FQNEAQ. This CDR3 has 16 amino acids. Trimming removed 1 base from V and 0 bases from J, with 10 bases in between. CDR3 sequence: CASSLGLAYSYNEQFF. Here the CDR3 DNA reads TGTGCCAGCAGCTTAGGGCTAGCCTACTCCTACAATGAGCAGTTCTTC.

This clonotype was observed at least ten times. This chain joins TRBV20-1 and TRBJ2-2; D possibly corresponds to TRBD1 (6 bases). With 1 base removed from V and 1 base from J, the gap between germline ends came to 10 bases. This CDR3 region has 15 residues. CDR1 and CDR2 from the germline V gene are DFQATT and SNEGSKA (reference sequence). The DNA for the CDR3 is TGCAGTGCTAGAGTTAAAGGGGGGAACACCGGGGAGCTGTTTTTT. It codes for CSARVKGGNTGELFF.

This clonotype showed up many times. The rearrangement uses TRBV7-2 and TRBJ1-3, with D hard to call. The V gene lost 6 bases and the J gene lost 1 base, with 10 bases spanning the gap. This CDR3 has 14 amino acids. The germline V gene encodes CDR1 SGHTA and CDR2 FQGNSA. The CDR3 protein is CASRPLGSGNTIYF. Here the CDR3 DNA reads TGTGCCAGCAGACCCCTTGGGTCTGGAAACACCATATATTTT.

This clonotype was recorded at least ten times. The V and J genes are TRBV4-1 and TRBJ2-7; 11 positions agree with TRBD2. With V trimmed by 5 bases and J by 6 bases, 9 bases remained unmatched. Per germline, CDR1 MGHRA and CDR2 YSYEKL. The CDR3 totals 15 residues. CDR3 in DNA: TGCGCCAGCAGCTCCACTAGCGGGGGACCCCTCGAGCAGTACTTC. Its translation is CASSSTSGGPLEQYF.

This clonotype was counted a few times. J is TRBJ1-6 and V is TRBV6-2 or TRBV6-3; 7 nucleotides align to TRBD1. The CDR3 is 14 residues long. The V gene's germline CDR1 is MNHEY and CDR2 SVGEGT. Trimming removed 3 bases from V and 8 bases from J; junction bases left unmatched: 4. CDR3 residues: CASSYDRADSPLHF. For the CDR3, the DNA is TGTGCCAGCAGTTATGACAGGGCGGATTCACCCCTCCACTTT.

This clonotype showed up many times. CDR3 nucleotide sequence: TGCGCCAGCAGCTTAGACAGATACACCGGGGAGCTGTTTTTT. It yields the protein CASSLDRYTGELFF. The chain uses TRBV5-1 and TRBJ2-2; TRBD1 might be the D (5 bases). CDR3 size: 14 residues. CDR1 SGHRS and CDR2 YFSETQ come from the germline V gene. With 2 bases removed from V and 3 bases from J, the gap between germline ends came to 8 bases.

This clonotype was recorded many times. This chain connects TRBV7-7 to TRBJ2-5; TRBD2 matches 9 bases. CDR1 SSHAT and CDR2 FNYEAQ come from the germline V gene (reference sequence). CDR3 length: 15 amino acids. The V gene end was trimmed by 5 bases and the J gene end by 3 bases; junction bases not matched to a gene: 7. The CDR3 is CASSLGASGKETQYF. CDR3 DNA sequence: TGTGCCAGCAGCCTCGGGGCTAGCGGGAAAGAGACCCAGTACTTC.

The CDR3 bases are TGTGCCAGTAGTATGTGGATTTCGGCGGGAGGGCTCGGCTCCTACAATGAGCAGTTCTTC. Translated: CASSMWISAGGLGSYNEQFF. V and J are TRBV19 and TRBJ2-1, with 9 bases identical to TRBD2. Trimming took 3 bases from V and 0 from J; bases not matched to a gene: 15. In germline, CDR1 is LNHDA, CDR2 SQIVND (reference sequence). This CDR3 has 20 residues.

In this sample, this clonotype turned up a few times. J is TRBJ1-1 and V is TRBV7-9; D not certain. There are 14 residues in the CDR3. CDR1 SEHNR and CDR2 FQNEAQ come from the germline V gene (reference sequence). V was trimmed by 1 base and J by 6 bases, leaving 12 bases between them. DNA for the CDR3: TGTGCCAGCAGCTTAGGACCCCTGGACGCTGAAGCTTTCTTT. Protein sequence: CASSLGPLDAEAFF.